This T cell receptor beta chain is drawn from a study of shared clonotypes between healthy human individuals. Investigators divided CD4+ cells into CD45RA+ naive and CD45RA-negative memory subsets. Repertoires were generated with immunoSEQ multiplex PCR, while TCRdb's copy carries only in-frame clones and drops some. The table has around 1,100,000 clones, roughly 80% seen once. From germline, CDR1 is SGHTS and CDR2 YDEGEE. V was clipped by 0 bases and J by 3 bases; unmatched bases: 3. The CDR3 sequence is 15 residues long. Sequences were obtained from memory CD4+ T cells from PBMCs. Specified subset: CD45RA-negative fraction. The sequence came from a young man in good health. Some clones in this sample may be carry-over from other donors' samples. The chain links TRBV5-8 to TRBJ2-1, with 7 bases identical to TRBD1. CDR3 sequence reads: CASSLDGTVYNEQFF. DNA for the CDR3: TGTGCCAGCAGCTTGGATGGGACAGTCTACAATGAGCAGTTCTTC.